A single count supports the clone carrying this T cell receptor beta chain. V shed 3 bases and J 8 bases; nucleotides not matched to a gene: 8. The CDR3 is 14 amino acids. CDR1 is SEHNR and CDR2 is FQNEAQ in the germline V gene (reference sequence). Methods used by the authors: Cell counts per sample came from amplifying reference gene primers. Libraries were prepared by immunoSEQ multiplex PCR; TCRdb keeps only in-frame clonotypes and omits some of them. The V and J calls and clone size are taken from that table; D and trimming were inferred from the DNA. This sample yields about 170,000 clones, of which around nine tenths are seen a single time; 2.5% to 4% belongs to the top ten. This specimen belongs to a study of blood T cell repertoires in COVID-19. Study information: The samples span acute and convalescent COVID-19 from the United States, Italy and Spain. Nucleic acid was either cDNA or gDNA, and it came from T cells, B-cell-depleted T cells, or PBMCs.

The sample consisted of peripheral blood. This TCR was recovered from a man in his 70s with acute or convalescent COVID-19. This chain connects TRBV7-9 to TRBJ1-1; 8 bases line up with TRBD1. The chain's CDR3 is CASSLSGQVGEAFF. In nucleotides, the CDR3 is TGTGCCAGCAGCTTGTCGGGACAGGTCGGGGAAGCTTTCTTT.